The rows below give T cell receptor beta chains drawn from one sample of a study of T cell responses to AZD1222 COVID-19 vaccine. Assay used: immunoSEQ multiplex PCR; TCRdb lists only in-frame clones, some missing. The sample holds about 200,000 clones, about 93% seen once. This specimen was peripheral blood, taken 28 days after the second AZD1222 dose. These receptors originate from an adult who received the AZD1222 COVID-19 vaccine. The CDR3 runs from the conserved cysteine through the conserved F or W. The order of the fields is CDR3 protein, CDR3 DNA, V gene, clone size, D gene, J gene. The D gene is left open where the match is weak. The size entry is marked missing in some rows and otherwise reads once, few, many or a size class.

CASSERAGGGGPQHF TGTGCCAGCAGTGAAAGGGCAGGGGGCGGCGGGCCCCAGCATTTT TRBV6-1 . TRBD1 TRBJ1-5
CASSVGGGRSYEQYF TGTGCCAGCAGCGTAGGAGGGGGCCGCTCCTACGAGCAGTACTTC TRBV9 . TRBD1 TRBJ2-7
CASSPLGQGIRQPQHF TGCGCCAGCAGCCCGCTGGGACAGGGGATACGTCAGCCCCAGCATTTT TRBV4-1 . TRBD1 TRBJ1-5
CASSQGGNQPQHF TGTGCCAGCAGTCAGGGGGGCAATCAGCCCCAGCATTTT TRBV5-8 . TRBD1 TRBJ1-5
CASSLAGHGDSPLHF TGTGCCAGCAGCTTAGCTGGTCACGGGGATTCACCCCTCCACTTT TRBV7-2 . . TRBJ1-6
CASSLGTGGEAFF TGTGCCAGCAGTTTAGGGACAGGGGGCGAAGCTTTCTTT TRBV27 . TRBD1 TRBJ1-1
CASSPGQGTYGYTF TGCGCCAGCAGCCCAGGACAGGGAACCTATGGCTACACCTTC TRBV5-1 once TRBD1 TRBJ1-2
CASSLYRDNYGYTF TGTGCCAGCAGCTTATATAGGGATAACTATGGCTACACCTTC TRBV7-8 . . TRBJ1-2
CASSGTSGGRDTQYF TGTGCCAGTTCCGGGACTAGCGGGGGACGGGATACGCAGTATTTT TRBV2 . TRBD2 TRBJ2-3
CASSSQGAGANVLTF TGCGCCAGCAGCTCACAGGGGGCTGGGGCCAACGTCCTGACTTTC TRBV5-1 once TRBD1 TRBJ2-6
CASSLGTATNEKLFF TGTGCCAGCAGTTTAGGGACAGCAACTAATGAAAAACTGTTTTTT TRBV28 once TRBD1 TRBJ1-4
CASSEIPGEPQHF TGTGCCAGCAGTGAGATCCCTGGTGAGCCCCAGCATTTT TRBV2 . . TRBJ1-5
CASSLAGGPGIGYTF TGTGCCAGCAGTTTGGCAGGCGGCCCTGGTATTGGCTACACCTTC TRBV14 . . TRBJ1-2
CASSEGSGKGYNEQFF TGTGCCAGCAGTGAAGGGTCAGGGAAGGGTTACAATGAGCAGTTCTTC TRBV2 once . TRBJ2-1
CAWSVRDTQYF TGTGCCTGGAGTGTACGGGATACGCAGTATTTT TRBV30 . . TRBJ2-3
CASSLGGDLPKNIQYF TGTGCCAGCAGCTTGGGGGGGGACTTACCCAAAAACATTCAGTACTTC TRBV7-2 . TRBD2 TRBJ2-4
CASSLAPGFNEKLFF TGTGCCAGCAGCTTAGCGCCCGGTTTTAATGAAAAACTGTTTTTT TRBV11-2 . . TRBJ1-4
CASVQGATGYTF TGTGCCAGCGTTCAGGGGGCGACAGGCTACACCTTC TRBV19 . TRBD1 TRBJ1-2
CASSPLGRGSSYNEQFF TGTGCCAGCAGTCCCTTGGGGAGGGGGAGCTCCTACAATGAGCAGTTCTTC TRBV3-1/TRBV3-2 . . TRBJ2-1
CASRLQGARETQYF TGCGCCAGCAGGCTACAGGGGGCGAGAGAGACCCAGTACTTC TRBV5-1 . TRBD1 TRBJ2-5
CASRSGAYEQYF TGTGCCAGCAGGAGTGGTGCCTACGAGCAGTACTTC TRBV28 . . TRBJ2-7
CASTASDRGFLNEQFF TGTGCCAGCACCGCGTCGGACAGGGGGTTTCTTAATGAGCAGTTCTTC TRBV18 . TRBD1 TRBJ2-1
CASSYNREGYGYTF TGCGCCAGCAGCTACAACAGGGAGGGGTATGGCTACACCTTC TRBV5-1 . . TRBJ1-2
CASSRQGLDNEQFF TGTGCCAGCAGCCGACAGGGCCTTGACAATGAGCAGTTCTTC TRBV11-2 . TRBD1 TRBJ2-1
CASSPPGGPDTQYF TGTGCCAGCAGCCCTCCAGGGGGCCCAGATACGCAGTATTTT TRBV28 once TRBD1 TRBJ2-3
CASNTVATYEQYF TGTGCCAGCAATACCGTAGCCACCTACGAGCAGTACTTC TRBV28 . . TRBJ2-7
CASSVPGQGHYGYTF TGTGCCAGCAGTGTCCCGGGACAGGGTCACTATGGCTACACCTTC TRBV25-1 . TRBD1 TRBJ1-2
CASSSSGGRGNQPQHF TGTGCCAGCAGTTCGTCAGGGGGCAGGGGCAATCAGCCCCAGCATTTT TRBV6-5 . TRBD1 TRBJ1-5
CAAAGVVDTQYF TGTGCCGCGGCGGGGGTGGTTGATACGCAGTATTTT TRBV10-3 . TRBD2 TRBJ2-3
CASSSLGPGELFF TGTGCCAGCAGCTCACTAGGTCCCGGGGAGCTGTTTTTT TRBV7-3 . . TRBJ2-2
CASSQDRAGITGNTIYF TGTGCCAGCAGCCAAGATCGGGCAGGGATAACTGGAAACACCATATATTTT TRBV4-2 . . TRBJ1-3
CSARLHNEQFF TGCAGTGCTAGACTCCATAATGAGCAGTTCTTC TRBV20-1 . . TRBJ2-1
CASSLMITVQEKLFF TGTGCCAGCAGCCTTATGATTACGGTACAAGAAAAACTGTTTTTT TRBV5-5 . . TRBJ1-4
CASSINRAGYTF TGTGCCAGTAGTATTAACAGGGCTGGCTACACCTTC TRBV19 . . TRBJ1-2
CASNGENSPLHF TGTGCCAGCAACGGGGAAAATTCACCCCTCCACTTT TRBV9 . . TRBJ1-6
CASSFVLASNQPQHF TGTGCCAGCAGCTTCGTCTTGGCGAGCAATCAGCCCCAGCATTTT TRBV7-2 . . TRBJ1-5
CASSPPTGPGVEAFF TGTGCCAGCTCACCACCGACGGGCCCTGGGGTGGAAGCTTTCTTT TRBV18 . . TRBJ1-1
CASSSAGGSTDTQYF TGTGCCAGCAGCTCAGCGGGGGGGAGCACAGATACGCAGTATTTT TRBV7-6 . TRBD2 TRBJ2-3
CNVGVSRRNSYNEQFF TGCAATGTAGGAGTTTCAAGGCGAAACTCCTACAATGAGCAGTTCTTC TRBV29-1 . . TRBJ2-1
CASSPRTGSSYEQYF TGTGCCAGCTCGCCACGGACAGGGAGCTCCTACGAGCAGTACTTC TRBV18 . TRBD1 TRBJ2-7
CASSPDPNEKLFF TGCGCCAGCAGCCCGGATCCAAATGAAAAACTGTTTTTT TRBV5-1 . . TRBJ1-4
CASSQGLAEAFF TGTGCCAGCAGCCAGGGTCTGGCTGAAGCTTTCTTT TRBV7-9 once . TRBJ1-1